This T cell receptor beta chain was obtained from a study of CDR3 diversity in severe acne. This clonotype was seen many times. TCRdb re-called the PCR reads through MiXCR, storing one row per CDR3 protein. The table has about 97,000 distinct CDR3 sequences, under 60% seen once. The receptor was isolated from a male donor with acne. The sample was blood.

The CDR3: CASSDRGYNEQFF. The CDR3 DNA reads TGTGCCAGCAGCGACAGGGGCTACAATGAGCAGTTCTTC. V and J are TRBV7-6 and TRBJ2-1; 8 bases are shared with TRBD1. This CDR3 has 13 residues. The ends lost 5 bases at V and 3 bases at J; junction bases unmatched: 0. Germline CDR1 and CDR2: SGHVS and FNYEAQ.